The entry below describes one TCR beta chain. Its target antigen remains unknown. Per-base quality was not reported, and no clone a single base away is much larger than it. A distance of 19 bases separates the germline ends of V and J, which lose 5 bases and 2 bases respectively. The CDR3 sequence holds 16 residues, the cysteine and phenylalanine included. The entry retains the CDR3 DNA only, 48 bases that are in frame from base 1. CDR1 and CDR2, looked up from the germline V gene (reference sequence), are SEHNR and FQNEAQ. Library preparation employed PCR. Sequencing instrument: Illumina HiSeq 2000. Using fastp trimming at Q25 and MiXCR clonotype assembly, TCRdb reanalyzed the public sequencing data and kept in-frame beta chains. Identical CDR3 protein sequences are pooled into one entry, listed with their most common genes and DNA. The sample includes roughly 100,000 distinct CDR3 sequences, with around 53% observed a single time. The ten biggest clones cover 9.5% to 15% of the sample.

The data derive from a study of CDR3 diversity in severe acne (dated by TCRdb to the late 2010s). The source of this sequence is a male donor with acne. The sequence links TRBV7-9 to TRBJ2-7; TRBD1 is a possible D gene, resting on 7 matching bases. The sample comprised blood. For the CDR3, the sequence is CASSPGAGQTTYEQYF. The nucleotide sequence is given as TGTGCCAGCAGCCCAGGGGCGGGACAGACGACCTACGAGCAGTACTTC.